This T cell receptor beta chain was sequenced for a study of blood T cell repertoires in COVID-19. Study overall: T cells, B-cell-depleted T cells, or PBMCs supplied cDNA or gDNA.

Data came from immunoSEQ multiplex PCR; TCRdb stores just in-frame clones and leaves some out. The table has around 50,000 clones, around 89% seen once. The sequence derives from a human donor in a cohort sampled during active COVID-19. What was sequenced was peripheral blood.

The CDR3 DNA reads TGTGCCAGCAGTTACTCGTTACTTGGCGGGAGCTACGAGCAGTACTTC. Its translation: CASSYSLLGGSYEQYF. The V and J genes are TRBV6-5 and TRBJ2-7; TRBD2 aligns across 7 bases. Germline V gene sequence: CDR1 MNHEY, CDR2 SVGAGI. The trim removed 0 bases at V and 3 bases at J, leaving 8 bases unmatched. This CDR3 contains 16 residues.